Below, 31 T cell receptor beta chains from the same sample are listed, as sequenced in a study of blood T cell repertoires in COVID-19. Profiled with immunoSEQ multiplex PCR; TCRdb holds only in-frame clones, not every one. Found here are about 74,000 clones, under 90% of them singletons; the top ten hold approximately 14%. Source material: peripheral blood. The receptors shown here come from a human donor in a cohort sampled during active COVID-19.

This clone has only a few counts. The rearrangement joins TRBV18 to TRBJ1-4, with 8 nucleotides matching TRBD1. The germline V gene has CDR1 KGHSH and CDR2 LQKENI. V lost 6 bases, J lost 6 bases, and 9 bases stayed unmatched. This CDR3 comprises 15 residues. CDR3 sequence reads: CASSLNRQGHEKLFF. DNA of the CDR3: TGTGCCAGCTCGCTCAACCGACAGGGGCATGAAAAACTGTTTTTT.

V is TRBV30 and J is TRBJ2-2; maybe TRBD1 (6 bases). This CDR3 comprises 14 residues. Trimming pared 2 bases from V and 4 bases from J, leaving 11 bases between. The germline V gene has CDR1 GTSNPN and CDR2 SVGIG (reference sequence). The CDR3 region is CAWSLGQITGELFF. The CDR3 DNA follows: TGTGCCTGGAGTCTCGGACAGATCACCGGGGAGCTGTTTTTT.

J is TRBJ1-1 and V is TRBV29-1; tentatively, D is TRBD1 (5 bases). Trimming pared 3 bases from V and 1 base from J, leaving 9 bases between. Germline V gene lookup returns CDR1 SQVTM and CDR2 ANQGSEA. The CDR3 spans 13 residues. The CDR3 coding sequence is TGCAGCGTTGAGGGGGGGGAGAACACTGAAGCTTTCTTT. Encoded protein: CSVEGGENTEAFF.

This chain joins TRBV5-4 and TRBJ2-3, with 9 nucleotides matching TRBD2. The V gene's germline CDR1 is SGHNT and CDR2 YYREEE (reference sequence). The V gene end was trimmed by 3 bases and the J gene end by 4 bases; junction bases not matched to a gene: 6. CDR3 length: 15 amino acids. This CDR3 is CASSSAGGGADTQYF. CDR3 nucleotide sequence: TGTGCCAGCAGCTCAGCGGGGGGAGGGGCAGATACGCAGTATTTT.

CDR3 bases: TGTGCCTGGACTATGGGGACTAGCGGAATAGCCAAAAACATTCAGTACTTC. This codes for CAWTMGTSGIAKNIQYF. The chain uses TRBV30 and TRBJ2-4, with 11 bases lining up with TRBD2. CDR1 is GTSNPN, CDR2 SVGIG, per germline (reference sequence). V was clipped by 4 bases and J by 0 bases; unmatched bases: 8. The CDR3 extends over 17 amino acids.

This clone was observed once. The CDR3 sequence: CASRGQGGTGELFF. The CDR3 bases are TGTGCCAGCAGGGGACAGGGGGGCACCGGGGAGCTGTTTTTT. The chain links TRBV7-6 to TRBJ2-2; 11 bases are shared with TRBD1. This CDR3 contains 14 residues. J was trimmed by 4 bases and V by 6 bases; bases with no gene match: 1. Per the germline V gene, CDR1 is SGHVS and CDR2 is FNYEAQ.

The gene calls are TRBV5-1 and TRBJ2-1; D uncertain. Trimming shortened V by 4 bases and J by 9 bases, and 8 bases separated the two germline ends. Germline V gene lookup returns CDR1 SGHRS and CDR2 YFSETQ. CDR3 length: 11 residues. The CDR3 DNA is TGCGCCAGCAGCCTCGAGGCTGAGCAGTTCTTC. Translating it yields CASSLEAEQFF.

The V and J genes are TRBV5-1 and TRBJ2-7; 11 nucleotides line up with TRBD2. CDR1 and CDR2 (germline): SGHRS, YFSETQ. Trimming removed 4 bases from V and 3 bases from J; junction bases left unmatched: 6. The length of the CDR3 is 15 residues. As DNA, the CDR3 is TGCGCCAGCAGCCCCCTAACTAGCGGGGGCTACGAGCAGTACTTC. Translation gives CASSPLTSGGYEQYF.

This clone was seen just once. The rearrangement joins TRBV28 to TRBJ2-1, with D perhaps TRBD2 (5 bases). The CDR3 loop spans 11 amino acids. Germline CDR1 and CDR2: MDHEN and SYDVKM. V was shortened by 3 bases and J by 10 bases, with 7 bases between the two germline ends. CDR3 sequence reads: CASSFRGEQFF. DNA of the CDR3: TGTGCCAGCAGTTTCCGCGGGGAGCAGTTCTTC. The full variable domain, its missing parts supplied by reference TRBV28 and TRBJ2-1, is DVKVTQSSRYLVKRTGEKVFLECVQDMDHENMFWYRQDPGLGLRLIYFSYDVKMKEKGDIPEGYSVSREKKERFSLILESASTNQTSMYLCASSFRGEQFFGPGTRLTVL.

The chain uses TRBV7-3 and TRBJ2-1; 13 nucleotides align to TRBD2. The CDR3 totals 15 residues. CDR1 is SGHTA and CDR2 is FQGTGA in the germline V gene. J lost 9 bases, V lost 5 bases, and 7 bases had no gene match. This CDR3 is CASSQTSGGASEQFF. The CDR3 nucleotides read TGTGCCAGCAGCCAAACTAGCGGGGGGGCCTCTGAGCAGTTCTTC. Complete variable domain (other parts from reference TRBV7-3 and TRBJ2-1): GAGVSQTPSNKVTEKGKYVELRCDPISGHTALYWYRQSLGQGPEFLIYFQGTGAADDSGLPNDRFFAVRPEGSVSTLKIQRTERGDSAVYLCASSQTSGGASEQFFGPGTRLTVL.

The chain combines TRBV28 with TRBJ1-2, with unresolved D. The germline gives CDR1 MDHEN, CDR2 SYDVKM. The V end was cut by 6 bases, the J end by 5 bases, with 13 bases between. The CDR3 consists of 13 residues. The CDR3 spells CASSRTGSYGYTF. In nucleotides, the CDR3 is TGTGCCAGCAGCCGTACGGGAAGTTATGGCTACACCTTC.

The sample holds one count of this clone. The V and J genes are TRBV2 and TRBJ1-2; TRBD1 aligns across 10 bases. CDR3 size: 13 residues. Looked up from germline, CDR1 is SNHLY and CDR2 is FYNNEI. V lost 5 bases, J lost 7 bases, and 4 bases stayed unmatched. CDR3 coding DNA: TGTGCCAGCAGTCTGGGACAGGGGTCTGGCTACACCTTC. Translating gives CASSLGQGSGYTF. Full variable domain (remainder filled in from reference TRBV2 and TRBJ1-2): EPEVTQTPSHQVTQMGQEVILRCVPISNHLYFYWYRQILGQKVEFLVSFYNNEISEKSEIFDDQFSVERPDGSNFTLKIRSTKLEDSAMYFCASSLGQGSGYTFGSGTRLTVV.

This clone was detected only once. V and J are TRBV5-1 and TRBJ2-7; 9 nucleotides line up with TRBD1. Per germline, CDR1 SGHRS and CDR2 YFSETQ. The CDR3 length is 17 residues. V shed 2 bases and J 2 bases; nucleotides not matched to a gene: 11. The CDR3, as DNA: TGCGCCAGCAGCTTAGGCTCAAATCGGGACAGGGCCTACGAGCAGTACTTC. As protein: CASSLGSNRDRAYEQYF.

V gene TRBV14 combines with J gene TRBJ1-6; no definite D call. This CDR3 spans 16 amino acids. Germline CDR1 reads SGHDN; CDR2 reads FVKESK. V was shortened by 3 bases and J by 8 bases, with 17 bases between the two germline ends. CDR3 sequence reads: CASSHRMTGSDSPLHF. CDR3 nucleotide sequence: TGTGCCAGCAGCCACCGTATGACCGGGTCGGATTCACCCCTCCACTTT.

The gene calls are TRBV7-2 and TRBJ1-1; D gene uncertain. This CDR3 has 14 amino acids. Trimming stripped 3 bases from V and 4 bases from J, with 12 bases between. Germline values: CDR1 SGHTA, CDR2 FQGNSA. Here the CDR3 reads CASSFAGIGTEAFF. CDR3 DNA sequence: TGTGCCAGCAGCTTTGCGGGGATTGGCACTGAAGCTTTCTTT.

Regarding this clone: The junction differs from germline at one of its ends, possibly a read error. The V gene is TRBV6-5, the J gene TRBJ2-7; 12 nucleotides align to TRBD1. CDR3 size: 14 residues. In germline, CDR1 is MNHEY, CDR2 SVGAGI. CDR3 DNA sequence: TGTGCCAGCAGTTACTCCGGGACAGGGGGCGAGCTCCTATTC. Encoded protein: CASSYSGTGGELLF.

The CDR3 DNA reads as TGTGCCAGCAGCTCAGGCCCGGACAGGGGGCATGAGCAGTTCTTC. Translating gives CASSSGPDRGHEQFF. The J gene is TRBJ2-1, the V gene TRBV5-4; the match to TRBD1 covers 11 bases. V shed 3 bases, J shed 8 bases, and the junction held 7 bases outside the gene matches. Germline lookup yields CDR1 SGHNT and CDR2 YYREEE (reference sequence). This CDR3 spans 15 amino acids.

The rearrangement links TRBV6-5 to TRBJ1-2; TRBD1 aligns across 9 bases. This CDR3 region has 14 residues. The V gene's germline CDR1 is MNHEY and CDR2 SVGAGI. Trimming cost V 6 bases and J 3 bases; bases outside gene matches: 5. As DNA, the CDR3 is TGTGCCAGCAGGAAACAGGGGGCCCACTATGGCTACACCTTC. Amino acids: CASRKQGAHYGYTF.

The V gene is TRBV7-3, the J gene TRBJ2-3; possibly TRBD2 for D (5 bases). The germline V gene encodes CDR1 SGHTA and CDR2 FQGTGA. The CDR3 is 14 residues long. The V end lost 2 bases, the J end lost 0 bases, and 6 bases lay between the germline ends. In DNA, the CDR3 is TGTGCCAGCAGCTTAGGACTTAGCACAGATACGCAGTATTTT. Protein product: CASSLGLSTDTQYF.

This clone was detected only a few times. The chain uses TRBV7-3 and TRBJ1-4, with 10 bases aligning to TRBD1. The J segment lost 7 bases and the V segment lost 4 bases, leaving 12 bases of the junction unmatched. The CDR3 totals 17 residues. Germline CDR1 reads SGHTA; CDR2 reads FQGTGA. In DNA, the CDR3 is TGTGCCAGCAGCTCGCCTGCTGACAGGGGGCATTGTGAAAAACTGTTTTTT. It specifies CASSSPADRGHCEKLFF. Together with reference TRBV7-3 and TRBJ1-4, the CDR3 gives the full variable domain: GAGVSQTPSNKVTEKGKYVELRCDPISGHTALYWYRQSLGQGPEFLIYFQGTGAADDSGLPNDRFFAVRPEGSVSTLKIQRTERGDSAVYLCASSSPADRGHCEKLFFGSGTQLSVL.

V usage is TRBV7-8 and J usage is TRBJ1-1, with a weak D call TRBD1 (6 bases). Germline CDR1 and CDR2: SGHVS and FQNEAQ. The CDR3 has 14 residues. V was pared by 5 bases and J by 0 bases, with 10 bases between. CDR3 loop: CASSPRTVNTEAFF. The DNA of the CDR3 is TGTGCCAGCAGCCCCAGGACAGTGAACACTGAAGCTTTCTTT. The full variable domain, in which reference TRBV7-8 and TRBJ1-1 provide the parts outside the CDR3, is GAGVSQSPRYKVAKRGQDVALRCDPISGHVSLFWYQQALGQGPEFLTYFQNEAQLDKSGLPSDRFFAERPEGSVSTLKIQRTQQEDSAVYLCASSPRTVNTEAFFGQGTRLTVV.

The rearrangement joins TRBV28 to TRBJ2-7, with TRBD1 as a possible D gene (6 bases). The CDR3 has 13 residues. CDR1 is MDHEN, CDR2 SYDVKM, per germline. V dropped 8 bases and J dropped 3 bases, with 14 bases sitting between them. The DNA for the CDR3 is TGTGCCAGCGGCAGGGGTTCCCTCTACGAGCAGTACTTC. Translated: CASGRGSLYEQYF.

The chain couples TRBV9 to TRBJ1-5; a weak D match, TRBD1 (5 bases). CDR3 length equals 13 residues. V dropped 4 bases and J dropped 2 bases, with 7 bases sitting between them. From germline, CDR1 is SGDLS and CDR2 YYNGEE. CDR3 in amino acids: CASSSGGNQPQHF. For the CDR3, the DNA is TGTGCCAGCAGCTCGGGGGGCAATCAGCCCCAGCATTTT.

The V gene is TRBV7-2, the J gene TRBJ1-2; unclear D gene. This CDR3 is 15 amino acids long. The germline gives CDR1 SGHTA, CDR2 FQGNSA. Trimming cost V 2 bases and J 8 bases, with 18 bases left between them. The chain's CDR3 is CASSLLPGRPRGYTF. The CDR3 coding sequence is TGTGCCAGCAGCTTATTACCGGGGAGGCCGAGGGGCTACACCTTC.

The gene calls are TRBV7-9 and TRBJ1-6, with D possibly being TRBD1 (5 bases). Germline V CDR1 and CDR2: SEHNR, FQNEAQ (reference sequence). This CDR3 contains 14 residues. Trimming shortened V by 7 bases and J by 3 bases, and 10 bases separated the two germline ends. The CDR3 coding sequence is TGTGCCAGCACCTCGGGGGACTATAATTCACCCCTCCACTTT. Translated, it gives CASTSGDYNSPLHF.

This clone was seen only a few times. This chain joins TRBV9 and TRBJ1-6; D may be TRBD1 (6 bases). The CDR3 is made up of 17 amino acids. The germline V gene has CDR1 SGDLS and CDR2 YYNGEE. V lost 4 bases and J lost 5, with 19 bases in between. CDR3 bases: TGTGCCAGCAGCCAGGTCGGCAGGCCAGGGGATAATTCACCCCTCCACTTT. Translated, it gives CASSQVGRPGDNSPLHF.

The chain recombines TRBV11-2 with TRBJ2-1, with D unresolved. Germline V gene data show CDR1 as SGHAT and CDR2 as FQNNGV. This CDR3 has 15 residues. V was cut by 5 bases and J by 3 bases, with 14 bases left in between. The CDR3: CASSLRALDYNEQFF. CDR3 coding DNA: TGTGCCAGCAGCCTCCGAGCCCTCGACTACAATGAGCAGTTCTTC.

This clone was counted once. The V call is TRBV10-3, the J call TRBJ2-1, with TRBD1 matching 8 bases. The ends lost 5 bases at V and 1 base at J; junction bases unmatched: 7. Germline V gene lookup returns CDR1 ENHRY and CDR2 SYGVKD. The length of the CDR3 is 16 residues. CDR3 DNA sequence: TGTGCCATCAGTTCCGGGACAGGAGTTTCCTACAATGAGCAGTTCTTC. This codes for CAISSGTGVSYNEQFF.

The chain combines TRBV10-3 with TRBJ2-7; perhaps TRBD1 as D (5 bases). Germline assignment: CDR1 ENHRY and CDR2 SYGVKD. This CDR3 comprises 12 residues. V was clipped by 3 bases and J by 2 bases, with 5 bases between them. This chain's CDR3 is CAISEQAYEQYF. Here the CDR3 DNA reads TGTGCCATCAGTGAACAGGCCTACGAGCAGTACTTC.

J is TRBJ2-7 and V is TRBV7-6; 7 bases line up with TRBD1. The germline gives CDR1 SGHVS, CDR2 FNYEAQ. The V segment lost 5 bases and the J segment 4 bases; nucleotides outside the gene matches: 8. The CDR3 covers 14 residues. Here the CDR3 reads CASSHGAGGYEQYF. As DNA, the CDR3 is TGTGCCAGCAGCCATGGGGCAGGGGGATACGAGCAGTACTTC.

The chain is built from TRBV7-2 and TRBJ1-6, with D uncertain. The CDR3 has 14 residues. From germline, CDR1 is SGHTA and CDR2 FQGNSA. V lost 1 base and J 9 bases, leaving 10 bases between the germline ends. The CDR3 sequence: CASSLGADRSPLHF. In DNA form, the CDR3 reads TGTGCCAGCAGCTTAGGGGCAGATCGTTCACCCCTCCACTTT.